What follows are 18 T cell receptor beta chains derived from one specimen sequenced in a study of T-cell memory formation after mild COVID-19. TCRdb reanalysed the 5' RACE reads using MiXCR and keeps one entry per CDR3 protein. The sample comprises 140,000 or so distinct CDR3 sequences, 11% to 15% of which are singletons, and about 29% rests with the top ten. The specimen sequenced was PBMCs or a T cell subset sorted from them (not recorded which). These receptors originate from an adult woman who had mild COVID-19 (a few samples of this study predate the infection). Cell type and time point are not known.

This clonotype was detected only a few times. The chain couples TRBV5-6 to TRBJ1-1; TRBD1 matches 7 bases. The V gene's germline CDR1 is SGHDT and CDR2 YYEEEE. Trimming at V came to 4 bases and at J to 4 bases, leaving 4 bases not matched to a gene. The CDR3 covers 13 residues. The CDR3 region has the DNA TGTGCCAGCAGCGGGACAGTGTTCACTGAAGCTTTCTTT. Translation: CASSGTVFTEAFF.

This clonotype showed up just a few times. CDR3 loop: CSVRTSGRNEQFF. CDR3 in DNA: TGCAGCGTCCGGACTAGCGGGAGGAATGAGCAGTTCTTC. The chain combines TRBV29-1 with TRBJ2-1, with 14 positions matching TRBD2. Germline CDR1 SQVTM, CDR2 ANQGSEA. The CDR3 loop spans 13 amino acids. The V segment lost 6 bases and the J segment 7 bases; nucleotides outside the gene matches: 2.

This sequence joins TRBV7-9 and TRBJ2-2; TRBD2 aligns across 8 bases. This CDR3 region has 11 residues. V trimming: 10 bases; J trimming: 6 bases; junction bases outside the gene matches: 1. CDR1 is SEHNR, CDR2 FQNEAQ, per germline (reference sequence). CDR3 protein: CATGGPGELFF. As DNA, the CDR3 is TGTGCCACGGGAGGGCCCGGGGAGCTGTTTTTT.

This clonotype was detected a few times. The rearrangement links TRBV7-9 to TRBJ2-1, with TRBD2 as a possible D gene (5 bases). Trimming cost V 7 bases and J 1 base, with 11 bases left between them. Germline values: CDR1 SEHNR, CDR2 FQNEAQ (reference sequence). The CDR3 extends over 14 amino acids. DNA for the CDR3: TGTGCCAGCAACCCCGGACTGTCCTACAATGAGCAGTTCTTC. It specifies CASNPGLSYNEQFF. Based on the CDR3 plus reference TRBV7-9 and TRBJ2-1, the full variable domain is DTGVSQNPRHKITKRGQNVTFRCDPISEHNRLYWYRQTLGQGPEFLTYFQNEAQLEKSRLLSDRFSAERPKGSFSTLEIQRTEQGDSAMYLCASNPGLSYNEQFFGPGTRLTVL.

For this clonotype: One end of the junction fails to match germline, which may point to a read error. This CDR3 reads CATSAPGNQPRHF. Here the CDR3 DNA reads TGTGCCACCAGTGCTCCGGGCAATCAGCCCCGGCATTTT. V gene TRBV24-1 combines with J gene TRBJ1-5; no definite D call. Germline V lookup: CDR1 KGHDR, CDR2 SFDVKD. This CDR3 region has 13 residues.

The gene calls are TRBV5-1 and TRBJ1-1; D is possibly TRBD1 (5 bases). Trimming left V 0 bases short and J 0 bases short, with 9 bases between. The CDR3 is 15 residues long. The germline V gene encodes CDR1 SGHRS and CDR2 YFSETQ. CDR3 sequence: CASSLADSLNTEAFF. For the CDR3, the DNA is TGCGCCAGCAGCTTGGCCGACAGCCTGAACACTGAAGCTTTCTTT.

This clonotype was found a few times. J is TRBJ1-1 and V is TRBV29-1; 9 bases are shared with TRBD1. V trimming: 5 bases; J trimming: 6 bases; junction bases outside the gene matches: 7. This CDR3 is 13 amino acids long. Germline CDR1 is SQVTM and CDR2 is ANQGSEA. The CDR3 coding sequence is TGCAGCGTTTGGACAGGGGAAGATGCTGAAGCTTTCTTT. Protein product: CSVWTGEDAEAFF. Using reference TRBV29-1 and TRBJ1-1 for the parts outside the CDR3, the full variable domain is SAVISQKPSRDICQRGTSLTIQCQVDSQVTMMFWYRQQPGQSLTLIATANQGSEATYESGFVIDKFPISRPNLTFSTLTVSNMSPEDSSIYLCSVWTGEDAEAFFGQGTRLTVV.

This clonotype was seen more than once but under ten times. V is TRBV10-3 and J is TRBJ1-1; possible D gene TRBD1, 6 bases. The CDR3 contains 13 residues. Looked up from germline, CDR1 is ENHRY and CDR2 is SYGVKD. Trimming removed 9 bases from V and 1 base from J, with 12 bases in between. CDR3 coding DNA: TGTGCCATTAATACAGGGTGGAACACTGAAGCTTTCTTT. This gives the protein CAINTGWNTEAFF.

This clonotype was seen many times. The rearrangement uses TRBV5-1 and TRBJ2-1; D may be TRBD1 (6 bases). Germline lookup yields CDR1 SGHRS and CDR2 YFSETQ. The V and J ends lost 4 bases and 0 bases respectively, with 14 bases between them. This CDR3 contains 16 residues. The CDR3 protein is CASSAPGHRSYNEQFF. The CDR3 coding sequence is TGCGCCAGCAGCGCGCCGGGACACCGCTCCTACAATGAGCAGTTCTTC.

This clonotype was observed a handful of times. The rearrangement links TRBV7-2 to TRBJ2-7; TRBD2 agrees at 12 bases. V shed 5 bases, J shed 6 bases, and the junction held 11 bases outside the gene matches. CDR3 length: 16 amino acids. Germline V gene data show CDR1 as SGHTA and CDR2 as FQGNSA. The CDR3: CASSPETSGRTGEQYF. DNA of the CDR3: TGTGCCAGCAGCCCCGAGACTAGCGGGAGAACGGGCGAGCAGTACTTC. Full variable domain (rest looked up from reference TRBV7-2 and TRBJ2-7): GAGVSQSPSNKVTEKGKDVELRCDPISGHTALYWYRQSLGQGLEFLIYFQGNSAPDKSGLPSDRFSAERTGGSVSTLTIQRTQQEDSAVYLCASSPETSGRTGEQYFGPGTRLTVT.

V and J are TRBV7-9 and TRBJ2-7; D is unresolved. Trimming took off 0 bases at V and 0 bases at J, with 12 bases between the two ends. This CDR3 spans 16 amino acids. From germline, CDR1 is SEHNR and CDR2 FQNEAQ (reference sequence). CDR3 sequence: CASSLAAGSSSYEQYF. CDR3 bases: TGTGCCAGCAGCTTAGCGGCAGGTTCCAGCTCCTACGAGCAGTACTTC.

This clonotype was detected ten times or more. The genes are TRBV7-9 and TRBJ2-7; D is unclear. Per the germline V gene, CDR1 is SEHNR and CDR2 is FQNEAQ (reference sequence). Trimming cost V 6 bases and J 5 bases, with 17 bases left between them. This CDR3 has 14 amino acids. The CDR3 coding sequence is TGTGCCAGCAGTCCACCGGTGGGTTTTAACGAGCAGTACTTC. Its translation is CASSPPVGFNEQYF. Looking up the rest from reference TRBV7-9 and TRBJ2-7 gives the full variable domain: DTGVSQNPRHKITKRGQNVTFRCDPISEHNRLYWYRQTLGQGPEFLTYFQNEAQLEKSRLLSDRFSAERPKGSFSTLEIQRTEQGDSAMYLCASSPPVGFNEQYFGPGTRLTVT.

The rearrangement links TRBV4-1 to TRBJ2-7; D is perhaps TRBD1 (5 bases). Trimming stripped 1 base from V and 3 bases from J, with 10 bases between. The CDR3 loop spans 14 amino acids. Looked up from germline, CDR1 is MGHRA and CDR2 is YSYEKL. CDR3 DNA: TGCGCCAGCAGCCAAGGGGGCCCTTTCTACGAGCAGTACTTC. It translates to CASSQGGPFYEQYF.

J is TRBJ2-3 and V is TRBV6-5; 12 bases match TRBD2. This CDR3 is built from 20 residues. V trimming: 5 bases; J trimming: 3 bases; junction bases outside the gene matches: 18. Germline V gene sequence: CDR1 MNHEY, CDR2 SVGAGI. The CDR3 reads CASSPPAPATSGSPTDTQYF. As DNA, the CDR3 is TGTGCCAGCAGTCCCCCCGCCCCGGCGACTAGCGGGAGCCCTACAGATACGCAGTATTTT.

CDR3 loop: CSAYLWSGWNTEAFF. CDR3 coding DNA: TGCAGTGCTTATCTGTGGAGCGGGTGGAACACTGAAGCTTTCTTT. This chain joins TRBV20-1 and TRBJ1-1; D uncertain. Trimming cost V 5 bases and J 1 base, with 17 bases left between them. CDR1 and CDR2 from the germline V gene are DFQATT and SNEGSKA (reference sequence). This CDR3 is 15 amino acids long.

The chain joins TRBV24-1 to TRBJ2-2, with D possibly TRBD1 on 6 matching bases. This CDR3 contains 15 residues. Trimming took 6 bases from V and 1 from J, leaving 11 bases between them. Germline V gene sequence: CDR1 KGHDR, CDR2 SFDVKD. The CDR3 region has the DNA TGTGCCACCAGTAAGGGGGTTTTGAACACCGGGGAGCTGTTTTTT. Its protein is CATSKGVLNTGELFF.

In its sample, this clonotype was seen a few times. The rearrangement links TRBV6-2 or TRBV6-3 to TRBJ1-5; the match to TRBD1 covers 7 bases. The germline V gene has CDR1 MNHEY and CDR2 SVGEGT. The CDR3 sequence is 13 residues long. V was clipped by 8 bases and J by 6 bases; unmatched bases: 7. The CDR3: CASARGQPQPQHF. The DNA for the CDR3 is TGTGCCAGCGCCAGGGGACAGCCTCAGCCCCAGCATTTT.

This chain uses TRBV6-2 or TRBV6-3 with TRBJ1-1; 9 positions match TRBD1. CDR1 is MNHEY and CDR2 is SVGEGT in the germline V gene. With V trimmed by 4 bases and J by 4 bases, 4 bases remained unmatched. The CDR3 has 14 residues. Written as DNA, the CDR3 is TGTGCCAGCAGTTTCCTGACAGGGGGCACTGAAGCTTTCTTT. This encodes CASSFLTGGTEAFF.